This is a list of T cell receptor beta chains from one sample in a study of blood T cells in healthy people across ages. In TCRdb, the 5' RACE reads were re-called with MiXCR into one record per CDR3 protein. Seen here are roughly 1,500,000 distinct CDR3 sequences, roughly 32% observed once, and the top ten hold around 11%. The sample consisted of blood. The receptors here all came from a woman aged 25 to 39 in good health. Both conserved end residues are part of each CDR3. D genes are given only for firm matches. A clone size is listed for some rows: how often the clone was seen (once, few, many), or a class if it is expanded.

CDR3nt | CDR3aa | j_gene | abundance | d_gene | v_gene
TGTGCCAGCAGTACCCCGGGACCACAGGGGATTGGCTACACCTTC | CASSTPGPQGIGYTF | TRBJ1-2 | NA | TRBD1 | TRBV27
TGTGCCAGCAGCCACGGGGACAGTTCAACTAATGAAAAACTGTTTTTT | CASSHGDSSTNEKLFF | TRBJ1-4 | few | TRBD1 | TRBV3-1
TGTGCCAGCAGTACTCTTCCCACAGATACGCAGTATTTT | CASSTLPTDTQYF | TRBJ2-3 | many | NA | TRBV27
TGTGCCAGCAGTTTATCCTCTCTAGTTGACGAGCAGTACTTC | CASSLSSLVDEQYF | TRBJ2-7 | once | NA | TRBV27
TGCAGCGTTGAAGCTAGCGGGATGTCCTACGAGCAGTACTTC | CSVEASGMSYEQYF | TRBJ2-7 | NA | TRBD2 | TRBV29-1
TGCGGGATAAGTGGCAGATTAAATCAGCCCCAGCATTTT | CGISGRLNQPQHF | TRBJ1-5 | NA | NA | TRBV20-1
TGCGCCTGCATTAACTTGTCGGGTACTGGTACGCAGTATTTT | CACINLSGTGTQYF | TRBJ2-3 | NA | NA | TRBV5-1
TGTGCCAGCAGCCCCCGCAGTAGCGGCTACAATGAGCAGTTCTTC | CASSPRSSGYNEQFF | TRBJ2-1 | NA | NA | TRBV11-2
TGCAGCATACTAATAGGGGAGACCGGGGAGCTGTTTTTT | CSILIGETGELFF | TRBJ2-2 | NA | NA | TRBV29-1
TGTGCCAGCAGCTCGGGGCTAGCTCACACAGATACGCAGTATTTT | CASSSGLAHTDTQYF | TRBJ2-3 | NA | NA | TRBV11-2
TGTGCCAGCAGCTTAAAGGGTCTCACAGATACGCAGTATTTT | CASSLKGLTDTQYF | TRBJ2-3 | many | NA | TRBV7-3
TGTGCCAGCAGCCCTAAGCTCGGCGGGACTCTTAACAATGGGCAGTTCTTC | CASSPKLGGTLNNGQFF | TRBJ2-1 | NA | NA | TRBV7-2
TGTGCCAGCGCAGCTAGCGGGGGAATATACAATGAGCAGTTCTTC | CASAASGGIYNEQFF | TRBJ2-1 | few | TRBD2 | TRBV9
TGTGCCAGCAGCGTTCGGAGCGGGGAGATCACAGATACGCAGTATTTT | CASSVRSGEITDTQYF | TRBJ2-3 | NA | TRBD2 | TRBV7-6
TGCAGCGTTTCCAGCAGACTAGCCAAAAACATTCAGTACTTC | CSVSSRLAKNIQYF | TRBJ2-4 | many | NA | TRBV29-1
TGTGCCATCAGGAACCGGGACTCCTTTCCCCAGTACTTC | CAIRNRDSFPQYF | TRBJ2-5 | few | NA | TRBV10-3
TGTGCCATCAGTGCGCAGCAGGGAGGGAACTATGGCTACACCTTC | CAISAQQGGNYGYTF | TRBJ1-2 | NA | NA | TRBV10-3
TGTGCCAGCAGCGTAGGTATGTTAGGGGGAACTGAAGCTTTCTTT | CASSVGMLGGTEAFF | TRBJ1-1 | few | NA | TRBV9
TGCGCCAGCAGCTTGAAAGCGGGAGTCGTCGGAGAGACCCAGTACTTC | CASSLKAGVVGETQYF | TRBJ2-5 | NA | TRBD2 | TRBV5-1
TGCAGTGCTATTAGCGGAACCACCGGGGAGCTGTTTTTT | CSAISGTTGELFF | TRBJ2-2 | NA | NA | TRBV20-1
TGTGCCAGCAGGCTGAACGGGCCCCTCAATTCACCCCTCCACTTT | CASRLNGPLNSPLHF | TRBJ1-6 | NA | NA | TRBV7-2
TGCGCCAGCAGCCTCGCCAGGCCAGGGCGCCACGAGCAGTACTTC | CASSLARPGRHEQYF | TRBJ2-7 | NA | NA | TRBV4-1
TGTGCCAGCAGGCGGGACTCCGGGGCAGATACGCAGTATTTT | CASRRDSGADTQYF | TRBJ2-3 | NA | NA | TRBV7-2
TGCGCCAGCAGCCGGACAGGGGGAGAGACCCAGTTCTTC | CASSRTGGETQFF | TRBJ2-1 | NA | TRBD1 | TRBV4-1
TGCAGTGCTAGAAGACTAGCGGGAGCACTCGAGCAGTACTTC | CSARRLAGALEQYF | TRBJ2-7 | NA | TRBD2 | TRBV20-1
TGCGCCAGCAGCTTGGAGAATGGGCAGTTCTTC | CASSLENGQFF | TRBJ2-1 | NA | NA | TRBV5-1
TGTGCCAGCAACCTAGGGGGGTGGGCCGTTGAGACCCAGTACTTC | CASNLGGWAVETQYF | TRBJ2-5 | NA | NA | TRBV3-1
TGCAGTGCTATCCGACCCCCGTTGGGCACAGATACGCAGTATTTT | CSAIRPPLGTDTQYF | TRBJ2-3 | NA | NA | TRBV20-1
TGTGCCAGCAGAACTAGCGCAAACACAGATACGCAGTATTTT | CASRTSANTDTQYF | TRBJ2-3 | few | TRBD2 | TRBV6-1
TGTGCCAGCAGTTCGGCCGGGACGGACTTACAGCCCCAGCATTTT | CASSSAGTDLQPQHF | TRBJ1-5 | NA | NA | TRBV12-3/TRBV12-4
TGCAGTGCTAGCGCAAGTCCGGCGAGCACAGATACGCAGTATTTT | CSASASPASTDTQYF | TRBJ2-3 | NA | NA | TRBV20-1
TGTGCCAGCAGCGGGGGACTAGACTCCTACAATGAGCAGTTCTTC | CASSGGLDSYNEQFF | TRBJ2-1 | few | TRBD2 | TRBV5-6
TGTGCTAGTGGTTTGGACGCCTTGGGGACTAGCGGGAGCTCCTACAATGAGCAGTTCTTC | CASGLDALGTSGSSYNEQFF | TRBJ2-1 | NA | TRBD2 | TRBV12-5